This T cell receptor (beta chain) was identified during a study of beta chain features in type 1 diabetes. Sequenced material consisted of expressed TCRB transcripts (all of the isolated RNA was reverse transcribed). Clones were sequenced by immunoSEQ multiplex PCR, and TCRdb holds only the in-frame ones, with some missing. Among roughly 400,000 clones listed, roughly 15% were seen once. There are 15 residues in the CDR3. Germline CDR1 is MDHEN and CDR2 is SYDVKM. J lost 0 bases, V lost 5 bases, and 4 bases had no gene match. As to this clone: Its antigen remains unknown.

Study-wide results and caveats: The cDNA sequencing approach could over-represent high-TCR-expressing cells.

This clonotype was sampled from a woman between 18 and 29 years old in good health. Sequencing was done on a sample of naive CD4+ T cells from blood. The rearrangement joins TRBV28 to TRBJ2-1; 7 bases fit TRBD1. The CDR3 sequence is CASSSRGFSYNEQFF. CDR3 DNA sequence: TGTGCCAGCAGTAGCAGGGGGTTCTCCTACAATGAGCAGTTCTTC. Together with reference TRBV28 and TRBJ2-1, the CDR3 gives the full variable domain: DVKVTQSSRYLVKRTGEKVFLECVQDMDHENMFWYRQDPGLGLRLIYFSYDVKMKEKGDIPEGYSVSREKKERFSLILESASTNQTSMYLCASSSRGFSYNEQFFGPGTRLTVL.